In this sample, the clone carrying this T cell receptor (beta chain) turned up once. The antigen is undetermined. This was the immunoSEQ v3.0 assay at survey level. Researchers set sequencing to target roughly 35,000-55,000 T-cell genomes per sample. Profiling relied on immunoSEQ multiplex PCR, and the TCRdb table lists in-frame clones only, not all of them. The sample shows roughly 45,000 clones, around 80% of them seen only once. Unmatched junction bases numbered 10, after V lost 4 bases and J lost 4 bases. The CDR3 runs to 15 residues. Germline lookup yields CDR1 SGHRS and CDR2 YFSETQ. At least one PBMC sample before ART and at least two after were required. The data stem from a study of long-term antiretroviral therapy in people with HIV. Study-wide points: All time points showed a repertoire dominated by clones expanded before ART. Post-ART, diversity grew, though it stayed under transplant donor control levels.

This specimen was unsorted PBMCs, taken 0.8 years after starting antiretroviral therapy. J is TRBJ2-7 and V is TRBV5-1, with 8 bases aligning to TRBD1. This receptor was obtained from a woman aged 18 to 35 with HIV. In DNA, the CDR3 is TGCGCCAGCAGCCCACGGGCAGGGGGCGAATACGAGCAGTACTTC. This encodes CASSPRAGGEYEQYF.